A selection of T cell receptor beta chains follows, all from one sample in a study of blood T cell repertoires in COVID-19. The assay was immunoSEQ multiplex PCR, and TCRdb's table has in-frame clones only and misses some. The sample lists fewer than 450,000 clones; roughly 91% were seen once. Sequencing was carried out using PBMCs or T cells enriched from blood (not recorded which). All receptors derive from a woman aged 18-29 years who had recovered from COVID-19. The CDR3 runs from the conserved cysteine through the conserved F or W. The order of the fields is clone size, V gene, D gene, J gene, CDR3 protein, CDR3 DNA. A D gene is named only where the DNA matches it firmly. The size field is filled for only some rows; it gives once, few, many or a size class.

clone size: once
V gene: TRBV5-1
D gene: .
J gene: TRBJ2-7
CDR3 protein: CASSLDGLSVSYEQYF
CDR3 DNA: TGCGCCAGCAGCTTGGATGGCTTGTCAGTCTCCTACGAGCAGTACTTC

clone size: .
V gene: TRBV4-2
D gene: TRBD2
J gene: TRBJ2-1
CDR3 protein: CASSQQGSSGGGVDEQFF
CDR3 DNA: TGTGCCAGCAGCCAACAGGGATCTAGCGGGGGAGGGGTTGATGAGCAGTTCTTC

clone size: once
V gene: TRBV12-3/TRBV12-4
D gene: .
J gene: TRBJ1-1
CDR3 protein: CASSFVATEAFF
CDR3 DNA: TGTGCCAGCAGTTTTGTGGCTACTGAAGCTTTCTTT

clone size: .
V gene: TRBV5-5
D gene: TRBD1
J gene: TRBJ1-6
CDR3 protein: CASSPGQGNSPLHF
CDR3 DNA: TGTGCCAGCAGCCCGGGACAGGGAAATTCACCCCTCCACTTT

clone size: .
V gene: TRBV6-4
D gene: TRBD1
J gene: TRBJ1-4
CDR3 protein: CASSDQGAGNEKLFF
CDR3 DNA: TGTGCCAGCAGCGACCAGGGGGCGGGCAATGAAAAACTGTTTTTT

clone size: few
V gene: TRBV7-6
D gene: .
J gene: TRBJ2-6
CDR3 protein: CASSLIGPRRTAGANVLTF
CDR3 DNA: TGTGCCAGCAGCTTAATAGGCCCCCGAAGAACAGCTGGGGCCAACGTCCTGACTTTC

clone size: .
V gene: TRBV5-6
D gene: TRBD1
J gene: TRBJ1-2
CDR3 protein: CASSLSAPSGQGVYGYTF
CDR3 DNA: TGTGCCAGCAGCTTGTCAGCCCCGTCGGGACAGGGGGTCTATGGCTACACCTTC

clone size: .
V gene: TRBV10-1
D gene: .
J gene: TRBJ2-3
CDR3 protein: CASSEPGASDTQYF
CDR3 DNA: TGCGCCAGCAGTGAGCCGGGAGCGTCAGATACGCAGTATTTT

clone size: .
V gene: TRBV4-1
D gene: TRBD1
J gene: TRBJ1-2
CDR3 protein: CASSQGGDRGRYTF
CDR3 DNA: TGCGCCAGCAGCCAAGGCGGGGACAGGGGACGCTACACCTTC

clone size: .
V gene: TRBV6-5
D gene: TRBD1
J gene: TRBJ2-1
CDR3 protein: CASSPTGVAYNEQFF
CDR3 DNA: TGTGCCAGCAGCCCGACAGGGGTCGCCTACAATGAGCAGTTCTTC

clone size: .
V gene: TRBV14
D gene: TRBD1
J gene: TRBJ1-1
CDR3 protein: CASSRRKQGVNTEAFF
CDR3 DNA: TGTGCCAGCAGCCGTCGAAAGCAGGGGGTGAACACTGAAGCTTTCTTT

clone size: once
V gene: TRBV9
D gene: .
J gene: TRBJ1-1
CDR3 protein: CASSPRVRGADTEAFF
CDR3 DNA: TGTGCCAGCAGCCCACGGGTTAGGGGTGCGGACACTGAAGCTTTCTTT

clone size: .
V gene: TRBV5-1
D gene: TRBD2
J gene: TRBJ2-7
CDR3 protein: CASSLEGLAWYEQYF
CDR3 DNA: TGCGCCAGCAGCTTGGAGGGACTAGCTTGGTACGAGCAGTACTTC

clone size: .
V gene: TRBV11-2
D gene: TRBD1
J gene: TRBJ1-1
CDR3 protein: CASSLAGGTNTEAFF
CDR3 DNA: TGTGCCAGCAGCTTAGCAGGGGGGACGAACACTGAAGCTTTCTTT

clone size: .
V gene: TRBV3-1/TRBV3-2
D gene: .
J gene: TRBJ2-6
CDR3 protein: CASSQVRWGGSGANVLTF
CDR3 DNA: TGTGCCAGCAGCCAAGTTCGTTGGGGAGGTTCTGGGGCCAACGTCCTGACTTTC

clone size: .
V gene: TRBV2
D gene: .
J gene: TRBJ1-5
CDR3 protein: CASSADWRVNQPQHF
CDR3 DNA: TGTGCCAGCAGCGCCGACTGGCGAGTCAATCAGCCCCAGCATTTT

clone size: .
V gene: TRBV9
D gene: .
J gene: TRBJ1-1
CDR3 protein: CASSTTVNTEAFF
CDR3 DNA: TGTGCCAGCAGCACGACAGTGAACACTGAAGCTTTCTTT

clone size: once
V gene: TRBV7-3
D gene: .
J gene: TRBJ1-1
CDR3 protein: CASSLSGEAEAFF
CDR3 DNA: TGTGCCAGCAGCTTAAGTGGGGAGGCTGAAGCTTTCTTT

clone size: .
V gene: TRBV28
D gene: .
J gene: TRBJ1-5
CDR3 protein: CASTGNSNQPQHF
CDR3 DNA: TGTGCCAGCACGGGAAATAGCAATCAGCCCCAGCATTTT

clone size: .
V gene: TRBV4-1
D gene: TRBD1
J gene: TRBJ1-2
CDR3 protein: CASSRPTGEKGYTF
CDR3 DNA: TGCGCCAGCAGCCGGCCGACAGGGGAGAAAGGCTACACCTTC

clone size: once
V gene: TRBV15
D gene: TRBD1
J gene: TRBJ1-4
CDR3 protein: CATSTYRGTGDKLFF
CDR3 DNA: TGTGCCACCAGCACATACCGGGGGACAGGGGATAAACTGTTTTTT

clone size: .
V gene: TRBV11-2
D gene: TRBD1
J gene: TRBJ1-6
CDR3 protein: CASSLKGGQGGFYNSPLHF
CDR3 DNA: TGTGCCAGCAGCTTAAAAGGAGGACAGGGAGGTTTCTATAATTCACCCCTCCACTTT

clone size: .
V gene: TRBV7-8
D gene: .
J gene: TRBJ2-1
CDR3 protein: CASSLVHTKYNEQFF
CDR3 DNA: TGTGCCAGCAGCTTAGTACATACTAAGTACAATGAGCAGTTCTTC

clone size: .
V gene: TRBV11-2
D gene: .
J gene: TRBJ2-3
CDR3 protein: CASSPSVDTQYF
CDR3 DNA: TGTGCCAGCAGCCCGTCGGTAGATACGCAGTATTTT

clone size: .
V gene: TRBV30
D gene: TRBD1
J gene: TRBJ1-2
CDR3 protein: CAWSQGGFTF
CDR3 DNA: TGTGCCTGGAGCCAGGGGGGATTCACCTTC

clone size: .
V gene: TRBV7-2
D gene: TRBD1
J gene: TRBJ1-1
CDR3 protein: CASSLDRIHTEAFF
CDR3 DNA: TGTGCCAGCAGCTTGGACAGGATACACACTGAAGCTTTCTTT

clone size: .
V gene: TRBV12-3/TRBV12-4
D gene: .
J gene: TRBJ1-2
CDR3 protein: CASSTPVNDGYTF
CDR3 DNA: TGTGCCAGCAGCACCCCGGTTAACGATGGCTACACCTTC

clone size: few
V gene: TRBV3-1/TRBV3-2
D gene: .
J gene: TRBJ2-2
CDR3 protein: CASSPRVQNTGELFF
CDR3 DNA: TGTGCCAGCAGCCCCCGGGTCCAGAACACCGGGGAGCTGTTTTTT

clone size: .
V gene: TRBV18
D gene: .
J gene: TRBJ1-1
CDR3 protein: CASSPPRLGTMNTEAFF
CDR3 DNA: TGTGCCAGCTCACCACCGAGGTTAGGGACAATGAACACTGAAGCTTTCTTT

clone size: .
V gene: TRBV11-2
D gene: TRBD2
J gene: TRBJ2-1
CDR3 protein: CASSLGTSGVYNEQFF
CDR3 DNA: TGTGCCAGCAGCTTAGGGACTAGCGGGGTGTACAATGAGCAGTTCTTC

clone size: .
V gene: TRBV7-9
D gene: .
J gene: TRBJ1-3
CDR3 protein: CASSLNSWLLSGNTIYF
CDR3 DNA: TGTGCCAGCAGCTTAAACAGTTGGTTACTCTCTGGAAACACCATATATTTT

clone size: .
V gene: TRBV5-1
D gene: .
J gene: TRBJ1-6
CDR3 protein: CASSLGPQVEGGSSYNSPLHF
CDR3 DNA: TGCGCCAGCAGCTTGGGTCCACAGGTCGAGGGCGGGAGCTCCTATAATTCACCCCTCCACTTT

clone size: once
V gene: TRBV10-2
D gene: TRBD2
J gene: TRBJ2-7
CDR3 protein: CASRRAGTRNYEQYF
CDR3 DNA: TGCGCCAGCAGACGCGCCGGGACTAGAAACTACGAGCAGTACTTC

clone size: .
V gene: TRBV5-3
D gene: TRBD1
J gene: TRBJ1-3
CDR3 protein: CARSARDSAFGNTIYF
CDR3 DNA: TGTGCCAGAAGCGCCCGGGACAGTGCTTTCGGAAACACCATATATTTT

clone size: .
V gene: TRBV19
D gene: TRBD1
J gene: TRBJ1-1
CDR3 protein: CASSGATGGFTEAFF
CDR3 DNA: TGTGCCAGTAGTGGGGCCACAGGGGGCTTCACTGAAGCTTTCTTT

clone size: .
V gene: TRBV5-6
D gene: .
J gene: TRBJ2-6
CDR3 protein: CASSVLTGELSSGANVLTF
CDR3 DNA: TGTGCCAGCAGCGTGTTGACAGGCGAACTGAGCTCTGGGGCCAACGTCCTGACTTTC

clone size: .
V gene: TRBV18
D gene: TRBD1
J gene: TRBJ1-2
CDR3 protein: CASSPDPGQDNYGYTF
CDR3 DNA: TGTGCCAGCTCACCCGATCCGGGACAGGATAACTATGGCTACACCTTC

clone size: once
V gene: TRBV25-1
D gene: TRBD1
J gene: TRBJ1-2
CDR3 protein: CASSRQGSDYGYTF
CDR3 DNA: TGTGCCAGCAGTAGACAGGGATCGGACTATGGCTACACCTTC

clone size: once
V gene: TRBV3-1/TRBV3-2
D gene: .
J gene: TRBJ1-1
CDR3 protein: CASSQDAGGSEAFF
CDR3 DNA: TGTGCCAGCAGCCAAGATGCTGGCGGATCAGAAGCTTTCTTT

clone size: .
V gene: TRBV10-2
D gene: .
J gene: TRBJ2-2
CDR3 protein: CASSLTTTTGELFF
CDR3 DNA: TGCGCCAGCAGCCTGACTACGACCACCGGGGAGCTGTTTTTT

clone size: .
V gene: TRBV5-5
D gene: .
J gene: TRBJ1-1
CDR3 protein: CASSPGRSTEAFF
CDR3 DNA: TGTGCCAGCAGCCCCGGGAGATCCACTGAAGCTTTCTTT

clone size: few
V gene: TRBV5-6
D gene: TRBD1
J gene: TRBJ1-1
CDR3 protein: CASSFLRQGPTRGTEAFF
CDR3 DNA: TGTGCCAGCAGCTTCCTACGACAGGGGCCCACGCGGGGCACTGAAGCTTTCTTT

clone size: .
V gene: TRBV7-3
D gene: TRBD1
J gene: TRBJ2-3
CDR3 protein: CASSPYGQGVADTQYF
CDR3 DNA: TGTGCCAGCAGCCCCTACGGACAGGGTGTGGCAGATACGCAGTATTTT

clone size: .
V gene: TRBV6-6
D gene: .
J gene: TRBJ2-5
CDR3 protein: CASSGLGQETQYF
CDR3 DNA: TGTGCCAGCAGTGGACTGGGACAAGAGACCCAGTACTTC

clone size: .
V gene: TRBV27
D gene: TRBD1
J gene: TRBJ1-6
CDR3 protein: CASSLVGTGNSPLHF
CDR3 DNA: TGTGCCAGCAGTTTAGTAGGGACAGGCAATTCACCCCTCCACTTT

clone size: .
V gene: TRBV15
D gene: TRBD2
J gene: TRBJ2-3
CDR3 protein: CATSRDQAGGSTDTQYF
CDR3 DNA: TGTGCCACCAGCAGAGATCAGGCGGGGGGGAGCACAGATACGCAGTATTTT

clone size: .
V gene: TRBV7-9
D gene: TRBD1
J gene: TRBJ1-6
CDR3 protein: CASSSTGNSPLHF
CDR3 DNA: TGTGCCAGCAGCTCGACAGGGAATTCACCCCTCCACTTT

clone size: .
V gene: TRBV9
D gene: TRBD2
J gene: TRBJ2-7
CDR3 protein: CASSPRATGGQEEQYF
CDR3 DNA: TGTGCCAGCAGCCCCCGGGCTACGGGAGGCCAGGAGGAGCAGTACTTC

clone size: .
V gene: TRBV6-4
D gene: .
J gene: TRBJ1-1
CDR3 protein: CASRLEENTEAFF
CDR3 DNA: TGTGCCAGCAGGCTCGAGGAGAACACTGAAGCTTTCTTT

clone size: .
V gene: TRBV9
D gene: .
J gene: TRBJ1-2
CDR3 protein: CASSPGENYGYTF
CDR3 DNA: TGTGCCAGCAGCCCGGGGGAGAACTATGGCTACACCTTC

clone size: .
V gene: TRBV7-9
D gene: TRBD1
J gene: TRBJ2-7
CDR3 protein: CASSLGRGLYEQYF
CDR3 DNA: TGTGCCAGCAGCTTAGGCAGGGGGCTCTACGAGCAGTACTTC

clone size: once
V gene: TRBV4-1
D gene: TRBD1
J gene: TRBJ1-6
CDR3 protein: CASSHITGALNSPLHF
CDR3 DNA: TGCGCCAGCAGCCACATCACAGGGGCCCTAAATTCACCCCTCCACTTT

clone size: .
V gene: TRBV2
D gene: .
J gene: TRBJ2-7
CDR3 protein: CASSAPLEIRDRSYEQYF
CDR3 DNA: TGTGCCAGCAGTGCTCCTCTCGAGATAAGAGACAGATCCTACGAGCAGTACTTC

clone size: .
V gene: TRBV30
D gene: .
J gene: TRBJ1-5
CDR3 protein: CAWSVGLRNSNQPQHF
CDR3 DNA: TGTGCCTGGAGTGTGGGACTCCGTAATAGCAATCAGCCCCAGCATTTT

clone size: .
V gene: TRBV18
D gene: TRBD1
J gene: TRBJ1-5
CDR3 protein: CASSGQGSNQPQHF
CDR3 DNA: TGTGCCAGCTCAGGACAGGGTAGCAATCAGCCCCAGCATTTT

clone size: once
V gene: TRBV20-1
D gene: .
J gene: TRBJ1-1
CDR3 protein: CLCTEAFF
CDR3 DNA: TGCCTGTGCACTGAAGCTTTCTTT

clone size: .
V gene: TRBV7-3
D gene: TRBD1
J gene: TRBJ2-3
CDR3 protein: CASKGGNTDTQYF
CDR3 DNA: TGTGCCAGCAAAGGGGGCAACACAGATACGCAGTATTTT